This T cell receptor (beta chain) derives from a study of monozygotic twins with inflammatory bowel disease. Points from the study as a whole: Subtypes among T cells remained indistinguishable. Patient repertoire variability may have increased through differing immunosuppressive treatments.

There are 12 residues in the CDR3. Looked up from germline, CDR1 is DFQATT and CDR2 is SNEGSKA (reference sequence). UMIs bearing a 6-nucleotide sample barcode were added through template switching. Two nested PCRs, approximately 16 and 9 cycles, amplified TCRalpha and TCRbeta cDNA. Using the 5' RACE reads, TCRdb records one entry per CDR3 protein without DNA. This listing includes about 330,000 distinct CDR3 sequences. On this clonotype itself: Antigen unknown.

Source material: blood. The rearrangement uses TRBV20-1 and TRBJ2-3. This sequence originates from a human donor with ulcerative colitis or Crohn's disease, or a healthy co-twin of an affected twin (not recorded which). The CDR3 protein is CSASRDTDTQYF.